This TCR beta chain stems from a study of cytomegalovirus exposure and HLA in healthy donors. Germline-derived CDR1 and CDR2 are MNHEY and SVGAGI. CDR3 length: 13 residues. Unmatched junction bases numbered 0, after V lost 5 bases and J lost 2 bases. Study-level points and caveats: A later analysis found TCR association rates differed by HLA locus, highest for DRB1 and lowest for HLA-C. Available immune exposure information covered CMV serostatus only. According to a later analysis, most TCR beta chains associated with CMV appeared HLA-restricted.

On this clone: No antigen is known for it.

The PCR employed 60 Vbeta primers together with 13 Jbeta primers. Method: immunoSEQ multiplex PCR; TCRdb's copy keeps in-frame clones and lacks some. In total, the table holds about 77,000 clones. The clonotype originates from a middle-aged man in good health and CMV-seropositive. V usage is TRBV6-5 and J usage is TRBJ1-2; 9 nucleotides agree with TRBD1. Material: PBMCs. The CDR3 loop is CASSTGGNYGYTF. CDR3 DNA sequence: TGTGCCAGCAGTACAGGGGGCAACTATGGCTACACCTTC.